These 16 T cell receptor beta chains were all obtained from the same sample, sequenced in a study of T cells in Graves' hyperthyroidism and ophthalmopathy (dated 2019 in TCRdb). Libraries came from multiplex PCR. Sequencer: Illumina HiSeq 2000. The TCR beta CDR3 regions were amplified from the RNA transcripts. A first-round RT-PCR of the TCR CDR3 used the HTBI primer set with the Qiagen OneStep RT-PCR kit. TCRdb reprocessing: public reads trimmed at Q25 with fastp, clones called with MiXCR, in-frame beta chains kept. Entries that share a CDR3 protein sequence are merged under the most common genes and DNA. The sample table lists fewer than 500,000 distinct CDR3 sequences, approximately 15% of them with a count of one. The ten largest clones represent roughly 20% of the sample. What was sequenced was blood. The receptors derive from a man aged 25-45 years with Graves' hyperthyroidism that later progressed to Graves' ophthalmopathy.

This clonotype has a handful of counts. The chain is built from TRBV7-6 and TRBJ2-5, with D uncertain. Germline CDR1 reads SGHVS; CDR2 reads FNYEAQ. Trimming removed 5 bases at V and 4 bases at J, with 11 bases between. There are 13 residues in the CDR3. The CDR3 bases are TGTGCCAGCAGCGCAGGCCTCGTAGAGACCCAGTACTTC. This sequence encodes CASSAGLVETQYF.

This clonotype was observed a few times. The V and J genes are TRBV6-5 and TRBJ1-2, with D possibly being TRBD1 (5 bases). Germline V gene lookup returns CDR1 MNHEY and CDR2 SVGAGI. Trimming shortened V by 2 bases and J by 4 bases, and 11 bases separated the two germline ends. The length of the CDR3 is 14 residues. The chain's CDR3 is CASSYGDRLYGYTF. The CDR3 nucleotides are TGTGCCAGCAGTTACGGGGACCGACTCTATGGCTACACCTTC.

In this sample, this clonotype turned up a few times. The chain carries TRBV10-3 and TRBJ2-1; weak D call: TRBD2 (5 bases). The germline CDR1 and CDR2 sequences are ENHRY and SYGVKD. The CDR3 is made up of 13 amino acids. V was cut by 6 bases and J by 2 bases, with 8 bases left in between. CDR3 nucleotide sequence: TGTGCCATCAGCCCCGGGACCTACAATGAGCAGTTCTTC. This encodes CAISPGTYNEQFF.

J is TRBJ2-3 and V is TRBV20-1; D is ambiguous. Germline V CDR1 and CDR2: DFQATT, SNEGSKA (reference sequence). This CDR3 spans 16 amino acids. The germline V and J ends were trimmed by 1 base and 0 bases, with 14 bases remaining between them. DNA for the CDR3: TGCAGTGCTAGAGTGGTTGGCCGAGCTAGCACAGATACGCAGTATTTT. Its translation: CSARVVGRASTDTQYF.

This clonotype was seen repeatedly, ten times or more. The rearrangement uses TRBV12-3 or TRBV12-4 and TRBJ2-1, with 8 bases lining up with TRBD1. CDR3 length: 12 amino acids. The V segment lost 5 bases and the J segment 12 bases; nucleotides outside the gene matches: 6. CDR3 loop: CASSRGQGGQFF. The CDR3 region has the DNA TGTGCCAGCAGTCGCGGACAGGGCGGGCAGTTCTTC.

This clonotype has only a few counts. The CDR3 sequence is CASSNNRRFNEQFF. The CDR3 DNA sequence: TGTGCCAGCAGTAACAATCGCAGGTTCAATGAGCAGTTCTTC. This chain joins TRBV6-1 and TRBJ2-1; D not resolved. The CDR3 runs 14 residues. V was pared by 5 bases and J by 6 bases, with 14 bases between. Germline V lookup: CDR1 MNHNS, CDR2 SASEGT.

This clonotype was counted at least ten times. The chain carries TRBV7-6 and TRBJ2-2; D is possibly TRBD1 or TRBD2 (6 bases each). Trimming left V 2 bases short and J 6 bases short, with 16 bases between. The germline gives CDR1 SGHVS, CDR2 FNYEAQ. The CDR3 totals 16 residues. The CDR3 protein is CASSLRLAGEAGELFF. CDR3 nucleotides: TGTGCCAGCAGCTTACGGCTGGCAGGGGAGGCCGGGGAGCTGTTTTTT.

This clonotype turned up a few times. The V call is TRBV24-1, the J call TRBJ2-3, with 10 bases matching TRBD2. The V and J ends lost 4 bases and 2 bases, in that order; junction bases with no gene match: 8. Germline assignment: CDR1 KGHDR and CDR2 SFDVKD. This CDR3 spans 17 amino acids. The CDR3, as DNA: TGTGCCACCAGTGAAACAAAGACTAGCGGGTACACAGATACGCAGTATTTT. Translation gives CATSETKTSGYTDTQYF.

CDR3 sequence (DNA): TGTGCCAGCAGTTACAAGGGACAGGGGAATTCACCCCTCCACTTT. Its translation is CASSYKGQGNSPLHF. The genes are TRBV6-5 and TRBJ1-6, with 10 bases fitting TRBD1. This CDR3 spans 15 amino acids. Trimming cost V 2 bases and J 7 bases; bases outside gene matches: 2. Germline CDR1 MNHEY, CDR2 SVGAGI.

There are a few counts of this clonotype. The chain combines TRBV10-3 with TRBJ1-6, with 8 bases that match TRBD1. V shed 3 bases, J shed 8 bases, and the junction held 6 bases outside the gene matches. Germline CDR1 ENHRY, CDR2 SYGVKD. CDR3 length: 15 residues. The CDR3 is CAISDAQGVHSPLHF. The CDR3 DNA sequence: TGTGCCATCAGTGACGCACAGGGGGTCCATTCACCCCTCCACTTT.

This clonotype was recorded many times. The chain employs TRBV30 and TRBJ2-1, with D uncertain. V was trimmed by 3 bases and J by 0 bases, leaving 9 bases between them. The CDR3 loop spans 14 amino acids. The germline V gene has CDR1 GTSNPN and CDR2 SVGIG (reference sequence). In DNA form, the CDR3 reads TGTGCCTGGAGCCGGGCTAGCTCCTACAATGAGCAGTTCTTC. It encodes CAWSRASSYNEQFF.

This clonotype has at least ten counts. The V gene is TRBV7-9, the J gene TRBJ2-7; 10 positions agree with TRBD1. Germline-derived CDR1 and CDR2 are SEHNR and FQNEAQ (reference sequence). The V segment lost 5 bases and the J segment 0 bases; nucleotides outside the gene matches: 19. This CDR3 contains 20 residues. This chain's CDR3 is CASSPRQGAFVAGSSYEQYF. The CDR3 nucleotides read TGTGCCAGCAGCCCGAGACAGGGGGCATTCGTAGCGGGGTCCTCCTACGAGCAGTACTTC.

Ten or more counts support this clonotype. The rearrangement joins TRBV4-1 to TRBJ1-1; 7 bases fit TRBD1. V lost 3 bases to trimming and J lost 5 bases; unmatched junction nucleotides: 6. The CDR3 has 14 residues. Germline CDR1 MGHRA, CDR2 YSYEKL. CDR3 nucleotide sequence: TGCGCCAGCAGCCAGTCCGGGACAGATACTGAAGCTTTCTTT. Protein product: CASSQSGTDTEAFF.

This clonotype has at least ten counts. The CDR3 DNA reads as TGTGCCAGCAGTTTCTTGGCGGGAACCGGGGAGCTGTTTTTT. The encoded protein is CASSFLAGTGELFF. V usage is TRBV12-3 or TRBV12-4 and J usage is TRBJ2-2; TRBD2 might be the D (6 bases). The CDR3 consists of 14 residues. V was shortened by 3 bases and J by 5 bases, with 10 bases between the two germline ends.

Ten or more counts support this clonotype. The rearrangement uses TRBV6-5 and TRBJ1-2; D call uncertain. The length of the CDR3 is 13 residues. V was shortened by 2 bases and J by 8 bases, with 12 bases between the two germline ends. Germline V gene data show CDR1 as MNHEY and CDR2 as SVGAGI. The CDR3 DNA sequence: TGTGCCAGCAGTTACGAACGGGCGGCGGGCTACACCTTC. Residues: CASSYERAAGYTF.

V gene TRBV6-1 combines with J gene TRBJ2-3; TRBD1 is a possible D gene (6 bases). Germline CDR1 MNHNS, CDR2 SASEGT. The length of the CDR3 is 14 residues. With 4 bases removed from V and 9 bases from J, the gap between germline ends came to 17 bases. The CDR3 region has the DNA TGTGCCAGCAGTGCTGACAGGTCCAAGGCGACGCAGTATTTT. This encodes CASSADRSKATQYF.